This TCR beta chain comes out of a study of spatial heterogeneity in lung cancer. Overall study: The mean occurrence of each unique TCR and UMI combination in raw reads exceeded ten. Study observations and caveats: Whereas they appeared in blood less at follow-up, ubiquitous expanded tumor TCRs appeared there more at resection.

In regard to this clonotype: Its antigen is as yet unknown.

Unique molecular identifiers, one per molecule, were present on every TCR cDNA molecule. TCRdb re-analysed the 5' RACE reads in MiXCR, keeping a single row per CDR3 protein. Of around 120,000 distinct CDR3 sequences in the sample, 12% were seen once. Time point described: blood at routine non-recurrence follow-up after resection. Whole RNA from tumor, nontumor lung or frozen PBMC was sequenced unsorted. Sample: PBMCs, taken at follow-up. This receptor was identified in a male donor with early-stage non-small cell lung cancer.

CDR3 bases: TGTGCCAGCAGCCCACAGGGTAACTATGGCTACACCTTC. Its translation is CASSPQGNYGYTF. J is TRBJ1-2 and V is TRBV12-3 or TRBV12-4; D perhaps matches TRBD1 (6 bases). This CDR3 contains 13 residues. The germline V and J ends were trimmed by 6 bases and 1 base, with 9 bases remaining between them.